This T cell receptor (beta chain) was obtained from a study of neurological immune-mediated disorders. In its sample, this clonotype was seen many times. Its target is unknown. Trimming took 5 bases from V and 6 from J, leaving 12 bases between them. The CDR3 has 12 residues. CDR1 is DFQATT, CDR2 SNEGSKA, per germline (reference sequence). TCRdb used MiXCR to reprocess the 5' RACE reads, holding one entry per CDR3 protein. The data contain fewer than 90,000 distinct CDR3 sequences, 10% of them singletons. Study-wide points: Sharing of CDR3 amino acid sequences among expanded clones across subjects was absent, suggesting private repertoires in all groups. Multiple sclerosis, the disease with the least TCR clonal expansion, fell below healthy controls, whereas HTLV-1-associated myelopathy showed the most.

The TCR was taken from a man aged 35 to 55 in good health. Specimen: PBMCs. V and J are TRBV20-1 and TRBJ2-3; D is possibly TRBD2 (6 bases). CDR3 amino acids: CSAGDLRDTQYF. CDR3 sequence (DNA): TGCAGTGCTGGGGACTTAAGGGATACGCAGTATTTT.